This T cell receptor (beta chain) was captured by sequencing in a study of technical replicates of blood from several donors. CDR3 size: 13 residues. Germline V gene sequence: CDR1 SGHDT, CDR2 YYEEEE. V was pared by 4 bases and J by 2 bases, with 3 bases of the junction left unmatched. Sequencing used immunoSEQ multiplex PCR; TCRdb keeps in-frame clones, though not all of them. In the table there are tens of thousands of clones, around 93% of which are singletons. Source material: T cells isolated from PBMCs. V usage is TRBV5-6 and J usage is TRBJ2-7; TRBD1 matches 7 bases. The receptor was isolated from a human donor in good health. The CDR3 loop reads CASSVGQPYEQYF. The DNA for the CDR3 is TGTGCCAGCAGCGTGGGACAGCCCTACGAGCAGTACTTC.